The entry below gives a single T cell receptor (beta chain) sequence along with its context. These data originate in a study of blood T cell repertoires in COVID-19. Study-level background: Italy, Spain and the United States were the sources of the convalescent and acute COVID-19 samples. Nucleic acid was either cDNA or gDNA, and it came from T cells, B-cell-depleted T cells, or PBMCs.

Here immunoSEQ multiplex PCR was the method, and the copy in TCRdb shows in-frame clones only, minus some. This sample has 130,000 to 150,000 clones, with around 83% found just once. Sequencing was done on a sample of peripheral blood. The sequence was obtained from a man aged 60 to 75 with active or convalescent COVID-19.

CDR3 region: CASSPRYEQYV. CDR3 DNA: TGTGCCAGCAGCCCTCGCTACGAGCAGTACGTC. The chain combines TRBV14 with TRBJ2-7; D is ambiguous. With 4 bases removed from V and 3 bases from J, the gap between germline ends came to 4 bases. This CDR3 region has 11 residues. Germline V CDR1 and CDR2: SGHDN, FVKESK.